These T cell receptor beta chains were read from a single sample in a study of OX40 agonist ivuxolimab in advanced cancers. TCRdb's copy holds only in-frame clones and misses some; the assay was immunoSEQ multiplex PCR. The data show 60,000 or so clones, with around 93% seen just once and around a fifth held by the top ten. The specimen comprised CD4+ or CD8+ T cells sorted from blood, sampled in a trial of the OX40 agonist ivuxolimab. The source of these receptors is an adult with an advanced solid tumor such as melanoma, head and neck, liver or kidney cancer. Each CDR3 is given with its conserved first and last residue. The order of the fields is V gene, D gene, clone size, J gene, CDR3 DNA, CDR3 protein. The D gene is left open where the match is weak. Clone size is shown for a subset of rows, as once, few, many or a class of expanded clone.

TRBV27	TRBD1	.	TRBJ2-6	TGTGCCAGCAGTTTCGACAGGGGCTCTGGGGCCAACGTCCTGACTTTC	CASSFDRGSGANVLTF
TRBV28	TRBD1	.	TRBJ2-7	TGTGCCAGCAGTCGTCTCAGGACCCTCGGGACAGGGGACTACGAGCAGTACTTC	CASSRLRTLGTGDYEQYF
TRBV9	TRBD2	.	TRBJ2-5	TGTGCCAGCAGCGCGGGACTAGCGGGATTGAAAGAGACCCAGTACTTC	CASSAGLAGLKETQYF
TRBV19	TRBD1	.	TRBJ1-4	TGTGCCAGTAGTATTGAGGGACAGAGTAATGAAAAACTGTTTTTT	CASSIEGQSNEKLFF
TRBV27	TRBD2	.	TRBJ2-2	TGTGCCAGCAGTTATACTAGCGGTAAGAACACCGGGGAGCTGTTTTTT	CASSYTSGKNTGELFF
TRBV4-3	.	.	TRBJ2-5	TGCGCCAGCAGCCAAGATCGGAGTACTGATGGGGAGCAGTACTTC	CASSQDRSTDGEQYF
TRBV14	.	.	TRBJ2-7	TGTGCCAGCTCCCCCTCGGGGTATCACGAGCAGTACTTC	CASSPSGYHEQYF
TRBV30	.	.	TRBJ2-5	TGTGCCTGGGAGTCTCGGGACTTACAAGAGACCCAGTACTTC	CAWESRDLQETQYF
TRBV5-8	TRBD1	.	TRBJ1-2	TGTGCCAGCAGCTTGAGGGACAGGGCGTATGGCTACACCTTC	CASSLRDRAYGYTF
TRBV13	.	.	TRBJ2-7	TGTGCCAGCAGCTTTACAGGGAGGGGAAACTACGAGCAGTACTTC	CASSFTGRGNYEQYF
TRBV19	.	once	TRBJ2-7	TGTGCCAGTAGTTCCGGATACGAGCAGTACTTC	CASSSGYEQYF
TRBV7-8	.	.	TRBJ1-2	TGTGCCAGCAGCCCCCGACAGGCAGGCTATGGCTACACCTTC	CASSPRQAGYGYTF
TRBV13	.	.	TRBJ2-1	TGTGCCAGCAGCTCTCGGGACTCTCAATCCCTAGCCTACAATGAGCAGTTCTTC	CASSSRDSQSLAYNEQFF
TRBV13	.	.	TRBJ2-1	TGTGCCAGCAGCTTAGGAAGCCCCCCAGAGCAGTTCTTC	CASSLGSPPEQFF
TRBV7-6	.	.	TRBJ1-1	TGTGCCAGCAGCTTAGCGTGGGGGGCGCGAGGTGAAGCTTTCTTT	CASSLAWGARGEAFF
TRBV12-5	TRBD1	.	TRBJ1-4	TGTGCTAGTGGTTTAAGCGGGCAGGGGGGCGAAAAACTGTTTTTT	CASGLSGQGGEKLFF
TRBV4-1	.	.	TRBJ1-1	TGCGCCAGCAGCCAAGAAAAATACTCCGGCAGCCCTGAAGCTTTCTTT	CASSQEKYSGSPEAFF
TRBV5-4	TRBD2	.	TRBJ2-5	TGTGCCAGCAGCCAGGGACTAGCGGGACTGGAGACCCAGTACTTC	CASSQGLAGLETQYF
TRBV29-1	TRBD1	.	TRBJ2-1	TGCAGCGTTGAAGGGGGACAGGGTATGGATGAGCAGTTCTTC	CSVEGGQGMDEQFF
TRBV9	TRBD1	.	TRBJ1-1	TGTGCCAGCAGCGTAGTGTCAGGGGGTGTCACTGAAGCTTTCTTT	CASSVVSGGVTEAFF
TRBV19	.	.	TRBJ2-1	TGTGCCAGTAGTATTATCGTAAGGAATGAGCAGTTCTTC	CASSIIVRNEQFF
TRBV30	TRBD2	.	TRBJ2-3	TGTGCCTGTGAGGCTAGCGGAGTGAGCACAGATACGCAGTATTTT	CACEASGVSTDTQYF
TRBV13	.	.	TRBJ2-7	TGTGCCAGCAGCTTAGCCCACGCCTACGAGCAGTACTTC	CASSLAHAYEQYF
TRBV5-1	TRBD1	once	TRBJ2-6	TGCGCCAGCAGCGAAGGACAGGGGGCGAGGGATGGGGCCAACGTCCTGACTTTC	CASSEGQGARDGANVLTF
TRBV12-5	.	once	TRBJ2-2	TGTGCTAGTGGTGAGGTACAGGGCAACACCGGGGAGCTGTTTTTT	CASGEVQGNTGELFF
TRBV7-8	TRBD2	.	TRBJ2-5	TGTGCCAGCAGCTTCGTTAGCGGGATTGGGGAGACCCAGTACTTC	CASSFVSGIGETQYF
TRBV7-9	.	.	TRBJ2-2	TGTGCCAGCAGCAGCAGGGGGGAGCTGTTTTTT	CASSSRGELFF
TRBV28	.	.	TRBJ2-2	TGTGCCATCACGAAGCCACGCGGAGGGGCTGACACCGGGGAGCTGTTTTTT	CAITKPRGGADTGELFF
TRBV28	TRBD1	.	TRBJ2-4	TGTGCCAGCAGTTTAATCGGGACAGATTACAAAAACATTCAGTACTTC	CASSLIGTDYKNIQYF
TRBV27	TRBD1	.	TRBJ1-1	TGTGCCAGCAGTTTAGGTGGACATGTCGGAGGGACAGACATGAACACTGAAGCTTTCTTT	CASSLGGHVGGTDMNTEAFF
TRBV4-3	.	.	TRBJ2-1	TGCGCCAGCAGCCAATATTCCCTAGGGGCGAGTGAGCAGTTCTTC	CASSQYSLGASEQFF
TRBV5-6	.	.	TRBJ2-1	TGTGCCAGCAGCTCCCGGACTGAACCTAATGAGCAGTTCTTC	CASSSRTEPNEQFF
TRBV6-6	TRBD1	.	TRBJ2-5	TGTGCCAGCAGTTACGACAGGGTGACCCAGTACTTC	CASSYDRVTQYF
TRBV10-3	.	.	TRBJ2-7	TGTGCCATCAGTGAAAGTCAGAGCTCCTACGAGCAGTACTTC	CAISESQSSYEQYF
TRBV5-1	TRBD2	.	TRBJ2-7	TGCGCCAGCAGCCCTAGCGGGAGGTCCTACGAGCAGTACTTC	CASSPSGRSYEQYF